This T cell receptor (beta chain) was profiled in a study of T-cell memory formation after mild COVID-19. Whole-study findings and limits: Confirmation was lacking for SARS-CoV-2 specificity of second-wave clones that peaked on day 37. Clones that got smaller from day 15 to 85 had even CD4/CD8, while clones growing later tipped toward CD4+.

From the 5' RACE reads, TCRdb called clonotypes with MiXCR, one entry per CDR3 protein. The table shows 500,000 to 600,000 distinct CDR3 sequences, with 15% to 20% occurring only once. CDR3 size: 17 residues. Germline trimming cut 4 bases from V and 3 bases from J; bases unmatched to any gene: 13. CDR1 WSHSY and CDR2 SAAADI come from the germline V gene. This clonotype was detected only a few times. Its antigen is not known. Material for sequencing was PBMCs or a T cell subset sorted from them (not recorded which). The J gene is TRBJ2-7, the V gene TRBV10-2; 9 bases are shared with TRBD2. This sequence originates from an adult woman who had mild COVID-19 (a few samples of this study predate the infection). Cell type and time point are not known. CDR3 sequence (DNA): TGCGCCAGCAGTGGGGGAGCGGGAGTGCGGGGGGGCTACGAGCAGTACTTC. This encodes CASSGGAGVRGGYEQYF.